This T cell receptor beta chain emerged from a study of shared clonotypes between healthy human individuals. About the research overall: CD4 naive cells filled three plates per donor, CD4 memory three, CD8 naive two and CD8 memory one.

Study-level points and caveats: An expected dependence of interdonor clonotype sharing on sequencing depth was noted.

The DNA input per sorted-subset replicate PCR was roughly 0.2 ug, corresponding to 25,000 to 35,000 T cell genomes. Sequencing was performed with immunoSEQ multiplex PCR; in TCRdb, only in-frame clones are kept and a portion is missing. In the table there are about 660,000 clones, 74% of which are singletons. Of note for this clone: What it recognizes is unknown.

This sequence was found in a woman in her thirties in good health. Material: memory CD4+ T cells sorted from blood. Subset defined: CD45RA-negative fraction.

The CDR3 spells CASSPGINFEPQHF. The CDR3 region has the DNA TGTGCCAGCTCACCCGGCATTAATTTTGAGCCCCAGCATTTT. The V call is TRBV18, the J call TRBJ1-5; no definite D call. Germline-derived CDR1 and CDR2 are KGHSH and LQKENI. V lost 3 bases and J lost 8, with 14 bases in between. The CDR3 totals 14 residues.